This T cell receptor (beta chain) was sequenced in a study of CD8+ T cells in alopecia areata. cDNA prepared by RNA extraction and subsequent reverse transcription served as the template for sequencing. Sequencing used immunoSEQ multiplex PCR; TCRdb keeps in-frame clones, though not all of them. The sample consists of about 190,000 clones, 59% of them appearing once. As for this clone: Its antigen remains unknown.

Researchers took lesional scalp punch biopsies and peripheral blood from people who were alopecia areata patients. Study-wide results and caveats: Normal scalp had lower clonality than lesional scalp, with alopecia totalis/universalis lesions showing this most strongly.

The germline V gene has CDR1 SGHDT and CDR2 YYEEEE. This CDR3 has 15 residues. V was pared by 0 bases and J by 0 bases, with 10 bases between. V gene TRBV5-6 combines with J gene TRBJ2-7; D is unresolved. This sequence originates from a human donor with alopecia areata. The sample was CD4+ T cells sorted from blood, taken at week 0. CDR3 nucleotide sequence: TGTGCCAGCAGCTTGGCCCTTCGTTACTCCTACGAGCAGTACTTC. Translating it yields CASSLALRYSYEQYF.